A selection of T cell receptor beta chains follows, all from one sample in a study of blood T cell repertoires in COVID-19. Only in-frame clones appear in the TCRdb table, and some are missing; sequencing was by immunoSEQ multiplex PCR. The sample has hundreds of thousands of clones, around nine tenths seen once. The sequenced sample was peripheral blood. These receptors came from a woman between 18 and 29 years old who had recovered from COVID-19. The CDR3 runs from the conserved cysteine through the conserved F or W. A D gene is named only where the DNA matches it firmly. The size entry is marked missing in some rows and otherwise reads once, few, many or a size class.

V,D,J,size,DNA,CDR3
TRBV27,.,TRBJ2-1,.,TGTGCCAGCACTGTGAGCGTGAGCTCCTACAATGAGCAGTTCTTC,CASTVSVSSYNEQFF
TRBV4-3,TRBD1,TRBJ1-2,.,TGCGCCAGCAGCCGCAAGGATAGGGACAGGGGCGGCTACACCTTC,CASSRKDRDRGGYTF
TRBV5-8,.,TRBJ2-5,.,TGTGCCAGCAGCCTACTGGGCAGGGTGGAGACCCAGTACTTC,CASSLLGRVETQYF
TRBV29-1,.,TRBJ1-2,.,TGCAGCGTTGATCGTAGGGGCATTGGATATGGCTACACCTTC,CSVDRRGIGYGYTF
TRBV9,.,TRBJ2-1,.,TGTGCCAGCAGCCCCACCCCGAGGGGGGGTGTCTACAATGAGCAGTTCTTC,CASSPTPRGGVYNEQFF
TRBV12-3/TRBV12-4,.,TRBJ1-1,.,TGTGCCAGCAAGCCCGGGGGGAACACTGAAGCTTTCTTT,CASKPGGNTEAFF
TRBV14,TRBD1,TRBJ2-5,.,TGTGCCAGCAGCCATGTTGACAGGGGGCTAGAGACCCAGTACTTC,CASSHVDRGLETQYF
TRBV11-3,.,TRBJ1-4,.,TGTGCCAGCAGCCCGTCAACTAATGAAAAACTGTTTTTT,CASSPSTNEKLFF
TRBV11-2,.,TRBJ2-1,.,TGTGCCAGCACCCGACAAGACCCGGTATTTTTCAATGAGCAGTTCTTC,CASTRQDPVFFNEQFF
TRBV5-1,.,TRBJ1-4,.,TGCGCCAGCAGCGACCCCCGGGGTGAAAAACTGTTTTTT,CASSDPRGEKLFF
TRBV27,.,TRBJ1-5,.,TGTGCCAGCAGTTTTAGGGGAAAGCCCCAGCATTTT,CASSFRGKPQHF
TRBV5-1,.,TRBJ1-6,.,TGCGCCAGCAGCTCCGAGCCCTCCTATGGTTCACCCCTCCACTTT,CASSSEPSYGSPLHF
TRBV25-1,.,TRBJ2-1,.,TGTGCCAGCAGTGAATCCCGGCTAGCCGGTTTTGAGCAGTTCTTC,CASSESRLAGFEQFF
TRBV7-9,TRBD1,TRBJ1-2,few,TGTGCCAGCAGCTTCGGACAGGGGGCCAACTATGGCTACACCTTC,CASSFGQGANYGYTF
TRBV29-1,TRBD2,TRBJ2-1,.,TGCAGCGTGGGGCTAGCGGGAGGGTTCAATGAGCAGTTCTTC,CSVGLAGGFNEQFF
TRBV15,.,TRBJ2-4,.,TGTGCCACCAGCAGCAGCAGGGCCTCGGGGGAAAACATTCAGTACTTC,CATSSSRASGENIQYF
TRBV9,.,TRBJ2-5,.,TGTGCCAGCAGCGTAGCTCCCCGACAGGAACTCCAAGAGACCCAGTACTTC,CASSVAPRQELQETQYF
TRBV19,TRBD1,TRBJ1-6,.,TGTGCCAGTAGTTCCCGGGACAGGGGCTATAATTCACCCCTCCACTTT,CASSSRDRGYNSPLHF
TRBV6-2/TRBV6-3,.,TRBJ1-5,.,TGTGCCAGCAGTTGGGGGGGCGGCAACAATCAGCCCCAGCATTTT,CASSWGGGNNQPQHF
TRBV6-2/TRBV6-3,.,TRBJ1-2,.,TGTGCCAGCAGTTACGGAGGGGCAGTGAACTATGGCTACACCTTC,CASSYGGAVNYGYTF
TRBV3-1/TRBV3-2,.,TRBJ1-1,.,TGTGCCAGCAGCCAAGTTGCGGGTTACACTGAAGCTTTCTTT,CASSQVAGYTEAFF
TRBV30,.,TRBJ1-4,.,TGTGCCTGGAGTGTACCTTGGGGGGTCGGTGAAAAACTGTTTTTT,CAWSVPWGVGEKLFF
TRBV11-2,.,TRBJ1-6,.,TGTGCCAGCAGCGGCACCGGGTATTTTAATTCACCCCTCCACTTT,CASSGTGYFNSPLHF
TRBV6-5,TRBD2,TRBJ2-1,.,TGTGCCATGCCCGGGCGGGAGGCCTACAATGAGCAGTTCTTC,CAMPGREAYNEQFF
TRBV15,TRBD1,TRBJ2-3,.,TGTGCCACCAGCCGGGGACAGGTTCGCACAGATACGCAGTATTTT,CATSRGQVRTDTQYF
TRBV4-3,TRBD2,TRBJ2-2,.,TGCGCCAGCAGCCAACGACTAGCGGGAAGAACCGGGGAGCTGTTTTTT,CASSQRLAGRTGELFF
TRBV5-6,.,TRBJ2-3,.,TGTGCCAGCAGCGGGCCTGCTAGCACAGATACGCAGTATTTT,CASSGPASTDTQYF
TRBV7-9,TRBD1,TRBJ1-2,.,TGTGCCAGCAGCTTCATCGGGACAGCTAACTATGGCTACACCTTC,CASSFIGTANYGYTF
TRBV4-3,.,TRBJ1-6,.,TGCGCCAGCAGCCACGACAGTAGCTCAAATTCACCCCTCCACTTT,CASSHDSSSNSPLHF
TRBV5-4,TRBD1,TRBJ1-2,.,TGTGCCAGCAGCAAAACCGGGACAGTCGACTATGGCTACACCTTC,CASSKTGTVDYGYTF
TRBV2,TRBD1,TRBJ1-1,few,TGTGCCAGCAGTGCCTTTTCGGGACAGGGCATCACTCCCTTT,CASSAFSGQGITPF
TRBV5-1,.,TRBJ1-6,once,TGCGCCAGCAGCAGCATTGGGGGAGGGGGATCACCCCTCCACTTT,CASSSIGGGGSPLHF
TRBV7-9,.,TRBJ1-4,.,TGTGCCAGCAGCATCCCAGGGGATGTGCGGACAACTAATGAAAAACTGTTTTTT,CASSIPGDVRTTNEKLFF
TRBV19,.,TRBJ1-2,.,TGTGCCAGTAAGCCGAGGCGAGACTATGGCTACACCTTC,CASKPRRDYGYTF
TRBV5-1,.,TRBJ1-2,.,TGCGCCAGCAGCTTGGGTAGAACAGGGACGTATGACTATGGCTACACCTTC,CASSLGRTGTYDYGYTF
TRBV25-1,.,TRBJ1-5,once,TGTGCCAGCAGTGAAAGGGACTACCAGCCCCAGCATTTT,CASSERDYQPQHF
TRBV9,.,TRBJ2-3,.,TGTGCCAGCAGCGAAGGAGGAGGACTACCCACAGATACGCAGTATTTT,CASSEGGGLPTDTQYF
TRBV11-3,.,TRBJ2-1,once,TGTGCCAGCAGCTTAGTCTCAGCGTCCCACAATGAGCAGTTCTTC,CASSLVSASHNEQFF
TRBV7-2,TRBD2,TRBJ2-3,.,TGTGCCAGCAGCTTAGGAATCGGGGGACTAGCGGAACTCAATACGCAGTATTTT,CASSLGIGGLAELNTQYF
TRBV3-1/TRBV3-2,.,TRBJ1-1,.,TGTGCCAGCAGCCAAGATATGGGCCGAGGGACTGAAGCTTTCTTT,CASSQDMGRGTEAFF
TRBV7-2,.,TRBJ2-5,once,TGTGCCAGCAGCTTAGCAGGGGGAGTGAGGGAGACCCAGTACTTC,CASSLAGGVRETQYF
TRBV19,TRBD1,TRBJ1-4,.,TGTGCCAGTAATAACGACAGGGGGAGCGAAAAACTGTTTTTT,CASNNDRGSEKLFF
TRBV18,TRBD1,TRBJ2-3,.,TGTGCCAGCTCACCGGGGACAGGGGCTACAGATACGCAGTATTTT,CASSPGTGATDTQYF
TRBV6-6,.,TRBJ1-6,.,TGTGCCAGCAGTTACTCTCGGGGATCCTATAATTCACCCCTCCACTTT,CASSYSRGSYNSPLHF
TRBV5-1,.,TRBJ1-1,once,TGCGCCAGCAGCTTGGTAGGGGCTCAGAACACTGAAGCTTTCTTT,CASSLVGAQNTEAFF
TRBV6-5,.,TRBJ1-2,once,TGTGCCAGCAGTCCCGTATCGGGTGGCTACACCTTC,CASSPVSGGYTF
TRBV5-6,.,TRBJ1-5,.,TGTGCCAGCAGTCAGTTTGTCGGGGGGCGAAGCAATCAGCCCCAGCATTTT,CASSQFVGGRSNQPQHF
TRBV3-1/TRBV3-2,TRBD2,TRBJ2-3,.,TGTGCCAGCAGTCCCCGGCTAGCGGGAGTAGATACGCAGTATTTT,CASSPRLAGVDTQYF
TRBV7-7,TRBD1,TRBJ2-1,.,TGTGCCAGCAGCTCGACTACCGGGACAGGGGGATATGAGCAGTTCTTC,CASSSTTGTGGYEQFF
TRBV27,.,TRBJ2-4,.,TGTGCCAGCAAATCCCCAGGAGGGGCCAAAAACATTCAGTACTTC,CASKSPGGAKNIQYF
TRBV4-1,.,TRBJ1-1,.,TGCGCCAGCAGCCAAGGCGGGGGGAGGAACACTGAAGCTTTCTTT,CASSQGGGRNTEAFF
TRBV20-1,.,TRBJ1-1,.,TGCAGTGCGGGGGGGACGGCGGCTTTCTTT,CSAGGTAAFF
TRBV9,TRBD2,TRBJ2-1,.,TGTGCCAGCAGCGTAGCGAGCGGGAGGGATGATGAGCAGTTCTTC,CASSVASGRDDEQFF
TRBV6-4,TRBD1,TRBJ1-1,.,TGTGCCAGCAGTGTAGACAGGGGTGATGAAGCTTTCTTT,CASSVDRGDEAFF
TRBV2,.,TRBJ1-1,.,TGTGCCAGCATGACGGACAGCCGTGAAGCTTTCTTT,CASMTDSREAFF
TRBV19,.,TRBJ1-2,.,TGTGCCTCAGAGGGGGGGAACTATGGCTACACCTTC,CASEGGNYGYTF
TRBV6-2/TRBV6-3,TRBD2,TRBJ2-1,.,TGTGCCAGCAGCCGGACTAGCGGGATATTGAATGAGCAGTTCTTC,CASSRTSGILNEQFF
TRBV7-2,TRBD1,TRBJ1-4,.,TGTGCCAGCAGCCTTGACAGGGGGCGAAGTGAAAAACTGTTTTTT,CASSLDRGRSEKLFF
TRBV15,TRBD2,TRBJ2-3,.,TGTGCCACCAGCAGAGCCCTAGCGGGACGGGAAGATACGCAGTATTTT,CATSRALAGREDTQYF
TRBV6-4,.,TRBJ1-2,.,TGTGCCAGCAGGGGGCTCTATGGCTACACCTTC,CASRGLYGYTF